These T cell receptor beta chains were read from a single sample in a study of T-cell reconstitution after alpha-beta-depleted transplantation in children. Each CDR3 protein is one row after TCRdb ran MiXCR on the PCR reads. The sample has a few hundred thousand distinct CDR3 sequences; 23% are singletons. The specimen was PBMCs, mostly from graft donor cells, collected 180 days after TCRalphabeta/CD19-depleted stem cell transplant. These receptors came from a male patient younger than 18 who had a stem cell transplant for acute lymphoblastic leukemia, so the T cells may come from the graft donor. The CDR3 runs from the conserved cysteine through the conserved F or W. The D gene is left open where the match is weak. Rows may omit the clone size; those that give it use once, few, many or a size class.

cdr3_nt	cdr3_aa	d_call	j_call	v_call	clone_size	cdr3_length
TGTGCCAGCAGCTCAACCGGACAGGGGGGAAATCAGCCCCAGCATTTT	CASSSTGQGGNQPQHF	TRBD1	TRBJ1-5	TRBV7-8	few	16
TGTGCCAGCAGCCCTGTCTCCCGCGGCACAGATACGCAGTATTTT	CASSPVSRGTDTQYF	.	TRBJ2-3	TRBV7-9	few	15
TGCGCCAGCAGTCAATCGGTACTAGCGGGAGGACCTGCGGGAGATACGCAGTATTTT	CASSQSVLAGGPAGDTQYF	TRBD2	TRBJ2-3	TRBV23-1	.	19
TGCGCCAGCAGCCCCGAAAGGTCTGGGGCCAACGTCCTGACTTTC	CASSPERSGANVLTF	.	TRBJ2-6	TRBV5-1	few	15
TGTGCCAGCTCACGAGCCCCCGGGACAGCCTTCACTGAAGCTTTCTTT	CASSRAPGTAFTEAFF	TRBD1	TRBJ1-1	TRBV18	few	16
TGCAGTGCTAGCGACGGGGCCTCCTACGAGCAGTACTTC	CSASDGASYEQYF	.	TRBJ2-7	TRBV20-1	.	13
TGTGCCAGCAGCTTATATCGGGATACCTACAATGAGCAGTTCTTC	CASSLYRDTYNEQFF	.	TRBJ2-1	TRBV7-6	.	15
TGCAGCGCGGGACCAACCGGGACCAAAAACATTCAGTACTTC	CSAGPTGTKNIQYF	.	TRBJ2-4	TRBV29-1	few	14
TGTGCCAGCAGTCCCGGGACAACCAAAAACATTCAGTACTTC	CASSPGTTKNIQYF	.	TRBJ2-4	TRBV27	.	14
TGTGCCAGCAGTTTATTGGGTAATCAGCCCCAGCATTTT	CASSLLGNQPQHF	.	TRBJ1-5	TRBV27	few	13
TGTGCTAGTGGTTTGGTCCCGGGACTAGCGGGAGATGGGCAGTACTTC	CASGLVPGLAGDGQYF	TRBD2	TRBJ2-7	TRBV12-5	.	16
TGTGCCAGCAGCTTAGGAACAGTTTTCAATCAGCCCCAGCATTTT	CASSLGTVFNQPQHF	.	TRBJ1-5	TRBV7-9	.	15
TGTGCCAGCACCTTACTAGCGGGGTACAATGAGCAGTTCTTC	CASTLLAGYNEQFF	TRBD2	TRBJ2-1	TRBV12-3/TRBV12-4	many	14
TGTGCCAGCAGCGGGGATTGGCAGGGAGTTGGCTCCTACAATGAGCAGTTCTTC	CASSGDWQGVGSYNEQFF	.	TRBJ2-1	TRBV9	.	18
TGCAGTGCTAGTAGGCTAGCGGGTCCGGGCCCACAGGGGGCCAACGTCCTGACTTTC	CSASRLAGPGPQGANVLTF	TRBD2	TRBJ2-6	TRBV20-1	.	19
TGTGCCAGCAGCCAAGTTGGCGGGGGGCCGAACACTGAAGCTTTCTTT	CASSQVGGGPNTEAFF	.	TRBJ1-1	TRBV3-1	few	16
TGCGCCAGCAGCCAGGGACTAGCGGGAGGCCCCGGGGAGCTGTTTTTT	CASSQGLAGGPGELFF	TRBD2	TRBJ2-2	TRBV4-1	.	16
TGTGCCAGCAGTCCCCGGACTAGCCCTTACGAGCAGTACTTC	CASSPRTSPYEQYF	TRBD2	TRBJ2-7	TRBV28	.	14
TGTGCCAGTAGTATGGTCACTCTCGAGACCCAGTACTTC	CASSMVTLETQYF	.	TRBJ2-5	TRBV19	.	13
TGTGCCACCAGCAAGTCTGTAGAAGAGACCCAGTACTTC	CATSKSVEETQYF	.	TRBJ2-5	TRBV15	few	13
TGCGCCAGCAGCCAAGATGGCCTAGCGGTGAACACCGGGGAGCTGTTTTTT	CASSQDGLAVNTGELFF	TRBD2	TRBJ2-2	TRBV4-1	few	17
TGTGCCAGCCCCCTTGGCAGGGCTTACGAGCAGTACTTC	CASPLGRAYEQYF	.	TRBJ2-7	TRBV9	few	13
TGCAGCGTTTGGGCTAGCGGGTGGATTGCGACCCAGTACTTC	CSVWASGWIATQYF	TRBD2	TRBJ2-5	TRBV29-1	few	14
TGTGCCACCAGTGAAGATCGGCGGGAGGGAGGGGAGACCCAGTACTTC	CATSEDRREGGETQYF	TRBD2	TRBJ2-5	TRBV24-1	.	16
TGTGCCAGCAGCAACGGAGGGGACGAGCAGTACTTC	CASSNGGDEQYF	.	TRBJ2-7	TRBV21-1	few	12
TGTGCCAGCAGTTCCGGGAGCGGGGAGCTGTTTTTT	CASSSGSGELFF	.	TRBJ2-2	TRBV12-3/TRBV12-4	few	12
TGTGCCAGCAGCCAAGTTGAGGGCGGGACATCGCCGTGGGAGACCCAGTACTTC	CASSQVEGGTSPWETQYF	.	TRBJ2-5	TRBV4-2	few	18
TGCGCCAGCAGCTACACAGACACCGGGGAGCTGTTTTTT	CASSYTDTGELFF	.	TRBJ2-2	TRBV5-1	many	13
TGTGCCAGCAGCCAAAAAGCCGGGACTAGGAGCTCCTACAATGAGCAGTTCTTC	CASSQKAGTRSSYNEQFF	TRBD2	TRBJ2-1	TRBV14	.	18
TGTGCCAGCAGCCAAGGGCTAGCGGGAGTTTACCACGAGCAGTACTTC	CASSQGLAGVYHEQYF	TRBD2	TRBJ2-7	TRBV3-1	.	16
TGCAGTCCTGTAGGGTGGGTCATGAACACTGAAGCTTTCTTT	CSPVGWVMNTEAFF	.	TRBJ1-1	TRBV20-1	few	14
TGCGCCAGCAGCCAAGTGACCTCGAGACCTTACAATGAGCAGTTCTTC	CASSQVTSRPYNEQFF	.	TRBJ2-1	TRBV4-1	.	16
TGTGCCAGCAGTTTTCGGGGAGGAGGGAAGAATGAGCAGTTCTTC	CASSFRGGGKNEQFF	.	TRBJ2-1	TRBV12-3/TRBV12-4	.	15
TGTGCCAGCAGCTTACGACTAGCGGGGGGCACAGATACGCAGTATTTT	CASSLRLAGGTDTQYF	TRBD2	TRBJ2-3	TRBV7-6	many	16
TGCAGTGCTAGAGATCTGCGACTAGCGGGAGAGATCTCCTACGAGCAGTACTTC	CSARDLRLAGEISYEQYF	TRBD2	TRBJ2-7	TRBV20-1	.	18
TGTGCCAGCAGCCCGGGACAGGGGTTTGGCTACACCTTC	CASSPGQGFGYTF	TRBD1	TRBJ1-2	TRBV3-1	few	13
TGTGCCATCAGTGAGTCGCCTAGCGGGGGGAAGGCCCCTTGGTACAATGAGCAGTTCTTC	CAISESPSGGKAPWYNEQFF	TRBD2	TRBJ2-1	TRBV10-3	few	20
TGTGCCAGCAGCGGATTCCGGGACACTTCCTACGAGCAGTACTTC	CASSGFRDTSYEQYF	.	TRBJ2-7	TRBV7-9	few	15
TGTGCCAGCAGTGCCGGCGGGGGGCAGGGGAGCACTGAAGCTTTCTTT	CASSAGGGQGSTEAFF	.	TRBJ1-1	TRBV6-4	.	16
TGTGCCAGCAGTTACTTTCCGGGGCTCACCTACGAGCAGTACTTC	CASSYFPGLTYEQYF	.	TRBJ2-7	TRBV6-2/TRBV6-3	few	15
TGTGCCAGCTCACCACTAGCAGGGGAGCAGTACTTC	CASSPLAGEQYF	.	TRBJ2-7	TRBV18	.	12